These T cell receptor beta chains were read from a single sample in a study of T cell repertoires in cytomegalovirus infection. TCRdb independently ran MiXCR on the reads; one entry per CDR3 protein. Among 200,000 to 300,000 distinct CDR3 sequences listed, around 6.4% were seen once. Sequencing was done on a sample of PBMCs. The receptor source for this set is a human donor in good health (CMV status not recorded). Some clones in this sample may be carry-over from other donors' samples. The CDR3 runs from the conserved cysteine through the conserved F or W. D genes are given only for firm matches. For some rows the clone size is stated as once, few or many, or as a class when expanded; others skip it.

D	V	J	size	DNA	CDR3
.	TRBV11-2	TRBJ1-2	many	TGTGCCAGCAGCTTAGTCCTGAGGGGCTACACCTTC	CASSLVLRGYTF
.	TRBV6-2/TRBV6-3	TRBJ2-7	many	TGTGCCAGCAGTTACCAGGTAATGGACGAGCAGTACTTC	CASSYQVMDEQYF
TRBD1	TRBV14	TRBJ2-1	once	TGTGCCAGCAGGCCGAGCCTGGGACAGGGGTCCTACAATGAGCAGTTCTTC	CASRPSLGQGSYNEQFF
.	TRBV7-2	TRBJ2-3	.	TGTGCCAGCAGCACTTACCGGGAGACATCAGATACGCAGTATTTT	CASSTYRETSDTQYF
TRBD1	TRBV28	TRBJ2-7	many	TGTGCCAGCAGTGGGACAGGGCCAACGTACGAGCAGTACTTC	CASSGTGPTYEQYF
TRBD1	TRBV7-9	TRBJ1-2	few	TGTGCCAGCAGCTTAGACGACAGGGCTGGCTACACCTTC	CASSLDDRAGYTF
TRBD1	TRBV4-3	TRBJ1-1	many	TGCGCCAGCAGCCTCCAGGCGGACAGGGGAGGGACTGAAGCTTTCTTT	CASSLQADRGGTEAFF
.	TRBV30	TRBJ1-5	.	TGTGCCTGGAGCCGACGAGGGGATCTCCGCGGGCCCCAGCATTTT	CAWSRRGDLRGPQHF
.	TRBV18	TRBJ1-2	.	TGTGCCAGCTCACCGGCAGGCGATCTTTGTGGCTACACCTTC	CASSPAGDLCGYTF
TRBD1	TRBV7-2	TRBJ1-2	many	TGTGCCAGCAGTTCTCGGACAGGGACCTATGGCTACACCTTC	CASSSRTGTYGYTF
.	TRBV6-5	TRBJ2-5	few	TGTGCCAGCAGTTACTCATGGGGGGGCCGTGAGACCCAGTACTTC	CASSYSWGGRETQYF
.	TRBV7-9	TRBJ1-6	many	TGTGCCAGCAGACAACTTGGTGGGACGGCATTCGGGGGATCACCCCTCCACTTT	CASRQLGGTAFGGSPLHF
TRBD2	TRBV7-2	TRBJ2-5	many	TGTGCCAGCAGCAACTTTGCGGGGGACGTCCAAGAGACCCAGTACTTC	CASSNFAGDVQETQYF
.	TRBV28	TRBJ1-4	many	TGTGCCAGCAGTCAGTACGGTTCAACTAATGAAAAACTGTTTTTT	CASSQYGSTNEKLFF
.	TRBV19	TRBJ1-5	few	TGTGCCAGTAGTCCTAGACAAGGGCTCTATCAGCCCCAGCATTTT	CASSPRQGLYQPQHF
.	TRBV24-1	TRBJ1-1	many	TGTGCCACCAGTGATGGGGGGAACACTGAAGCTTTCTTT	CATSDGGNTEAFF
.	TRBV30	TRBJ2-1	.	TGTGCCTGGAGTAACACCTACAATGAGCAGTTCTTC	CAWSNTYNEQFF
.	TRBV10-3	TRBJ2-1	many	TGTGCCATCAGTGGAGGTAGCTCCTACAATGAGCAGTTCTTC	CAISGGSSYNEQFF
.	TRBV5-6	TRBJ1-6	many	TGTGCCAGCAGCCCACTCTCCGGGACTCCCGATTCACCCCTCCACTTT	CASSPLSGTPDSPLHF
.	TRBV6-2/TRBV6-3	TRBJ2-2	many	TGTGCCACCCTGCCTCAGGGACGCGCGAACACCGGGGAGCTGTTTTTT	CATLPQGRANTGELFF
.	TRBV29-1	TRBJ1-2	.	TGCAGCGTTGAAAACCCAGGGGTGGGTGGCTACACCTTC	CSVENPGVGGYTF
.	TRBV4-1	TRBJ2-4	many	TGCGCCAGCAGCTCCGGTGGGGGAAACATTCAGTACTTC	CASSSGGGNIQYF
.	TRBV20-1	TRBJ1-6	few	TGCAGTGCCCGGACGCGCAGCTCACCCCTCCACTTT	CSARTRSSPLHF